The 32 T cell receptor beta chains below all came from one sample that was sequenced in a study of CXCR3-negative and CXCR3-positive naive CD8 T cells. These TCRs are of unknown antigen specificity. Points from the study as a whole: The TRB CDR3s that CXCR3-positive naive cells carried were more hydrophobic than those of CXCR3-negative naive cells.

Libraries were UMI-labeled 5' RACE TRB cDNA. TCRdb derives one entry per CDR3 protein from the 5' RACE reads, leaving out DNA. The sample totals approximately 59,000 distinct CDR3 sequences. Sequencing input: naive CXCR3+ CD8+ T cells from blood. Subset defined: CD45RO-CCR7+CD27+CD95- naive CD8+ T cells expressing CXCR3 (TNR3+). These receptors were taken from a human donor in good health. Some clones in this sample may be carry-over from other donors' samples.

CDR3 loop: CASSQSGHSRSGETQYF. The chain is built from TRBV23-1 and TRBJ2-5. TRBV23-1 is treated as an ORF (open reading frame) with a function not yet certain. This CDR3 has 17 residues.

The genes are TRBV7-9 and TRBJ2-3. The CDR3 consists of 14 residues. Germline CDR1 and CDR2: SEHNR and FQNEAQ (reference sequence). This CDR3 reads CASSLVRTADTQYF.

The chain carries TRBV6-2 or TRBV6-3 and TRBJ2-7; TCRdb names TRBD1, which stays unverified in the absence of DNA. The CDR3 runs 14 residues. Germline loops: CDR1 MNHEY, CDR2 SVGEGT. This chain's CDR3 is CASSYRGTGHEQYF.

This chain links TRBV29-1 with TRBJ1-4. From germline, CDR1 is SQVTM and CDR2 ANQGSEA. CDR3 length: 13 amino acids. The CDR3 here is CSVGGSTNEKLFF.

The chain has TRBV20-1 and TRBJ2-2; TCRdb indicates TRBD1, and absent DNA this call remains unverified. The CDR3 is 16 amino acids. Germline V CDR1 and CDR2: DFQATT, SNEGSKA (reference sequence). CDR3 loop: CSARATDSSNTGELFF.

The CDR3 region is CASSLATSPDTQYF. The chain is built from TRBV7-2 and TRBJ2-3; lacking DNA, the TRBD1 call made by TCRdb goes unchecked. CDR1 is SGHTA and CDR2 is FQGNSA in the germline V gene. There are 14 residues in the CDR3.

This rearrangement joins TRBV7-6 to TRBJ2-3; TCRdb reports TRBD1, a call that lacks DNA to check it against. The germline V gene encodes CDR1 SGHVS and CDR2 FNYEAQ. The CDR3 spans 13 residues. CDR3 residues: CASSLDPPDTQYF.

The chain has TRBV6-2 or TRBV6-3 and TRBJ2-3; TCRdb proposes TRBD1, but this gene call is untestable without DNA. Germline V gene sequence: CDR1 MNHEY, CDR2 SVGEGT. The CDR3 runs to 14 residues. This CDR3 reads CASRTGGGTDTQYF.

The chain employs TRBV29-1 and TRBJ2-1; TCRdb selects TRBD1, and the lack of DNA leaves this call unchecked. CDR1 is SQVTM, CDR2 ANQGSEA, per germline. CDR3 size: 13 residues. The CDR3 loop is CSVESGAYNEQFF.

The chain couples TRBV28 to TRBJ2-1; no DNA is available, so the TRBD1 call from TCRdb remains unchecked. CDR1 and CDR2 (germline): MDHEN, SYDVKM. CDR3 size: 15 residues. CDR3 in amino acids: CASSLLQGTYNEQFF. The entire variable domain, with the rest obtained from reference TRBV28 and TRBJ2-1, is as follows: DVKVTQSSRYLVKRTGEKVFLECVQDMDHENMFWYRQDPGLGLRLIYFSYDVKMKEKGDIPEGYSVSREKKERFSLILESASTNQTSMYLCASSLLQGTYNEQFFGPGTRLTVL.

The chain links TRBV11-2 to TRBJ2-1; TCRdb selects TRBD2, and the lack of DNA leaves this call unchecked. CDR3 length equals 15 residues. Per the germline V gene, CDR1 is SGHAT and CDR2 is FQNNGV. CDR3 sequence: CASSATGTSSNEQFF.

The V and J genes are TRBV6-2 or TRBV6-3 and TRBJ2-7; absent DNA, TCRdb's TRBD1 call cannot be checked. Per germline, CDR1 MNHEY and CDR2 SVGEGT. CDR3 length equals 16 residues. This CDR3 is CASSPPRQVPNYEQYF.

The rearrangement joins TRBV7-8 to TRBJ2-2; no DNA is available, so the TRBD1 call from TCRdb remains unchecked. The CDR3 totals 16 residues. The germline CDR1 and CDR2 sequences are SGHVS and FQNEAQ. Here the CDR3 reads CASSTRTGPNTGELFF.

The chain employs TRBV29-1 and TRBJ2-7; the TCRdb call, TRBD1, lacks DNA for checking. The CDR3 covers 13 residues. Germline V gives CDR1 SQVTM, CDR2 ANQGSEA. The CDR3 sequence: CSAGGDGTYEQYF.

The chain's CDR3 is CASSYGVRHGVDEQFF. The V and J genes are TRBV6-2 or TRBV6-3 and TRBJ2-1. The CDR3 is 16 residues long. Germline assignment: CDR1 MNHEY and CDR2 SVGEGT.

The chain couples TRBV12-5 to TRBJ2-1. This CDR3 has 17 amino acids. CDR1 LGHNT and CDR2 FRNRAP come from the germline V gene. The CDR3 loop is CASGLIYAGEVYNEQFF.

The rearrangement joins TRBV29-1 to TRBJ2-3; the D call of TRBD1 rests on TCRdb alone, since no DNA is present to check it. CDR3 size: 15 residues. Germline-derived CDR1 and CDR2 are SQVTM and ANQGSEA. The CDR3 loop is CSVKPRQGAGDTQYF.

The chain employs TRBV10-3 and TRBJ2-4; TCRdb's D gene call, TRBD1, goes unchecked for lack of DNA. The germline CDR1 and CDR2 sequences are ENHRY and SYGVKD. The CDR3 contains 17 residues. CDR3 protein: CAITLGQGISAKNIQYF.

V is TRBV20-1 and J is TRBJ2-3; TCRdb outputs TRBD1, but without DNA this stays unchecked. Germline V gives CDR1 DFQATT, CDR2 SNEGSKA (reference sequence). The CDR3 has 15 residues. The CDR3 sequence: CSARDRGGATDTQYF.

This sequence joins TRBV25-1 and TRBJ1-2; TCRdb's D call of TRBD1 is untestable without DNA. Germline loops: CDR1 MGHDK, CDR2 SYGVNS. This CDR3 is 15 amino acids long. Here the CDR3 reads CASSENRGFNYGYTF.

The CDR3 sequence: CASSQSWRTSSYNEQFF. V usage is TRBV4-3 and J usage is TRBJ2-1. This CDR3 is built from 17 residues. CDR1 and CDR2 from the germline V gene are LGHNA and YSLEER.

This chain connects TRBV23-1 to TRBJ2-4; TCRdb indicates TRBD1, and absent DNA this call remains unverified. TRBV23-1 is an ORF, and what it does is uncertain. This CDR3 is 18 amino acids long. The CDR3 loop is CASSQYGSGQPAKNIQYF.

The CDR3 spells CASSLGDTDNEQFF. The genes are TRBV27 and TRBJ2-1; TCRdb's D call, TRBD1, is unchecked because there is no DNA. The CDR3 loop spans 14 amino acids. CDR1 and CDR2 (germline): MNHEY, SMNVEV (reference sequence).

This chain joins TRBV7-9 and TRBJ1-1. This CDR3 spans 15 amino acids. Germline-derived CDR1 and CDR2 are SEHNR and FQNEAQ (reference sequence). The CDR3 spells CASSSSENLNTEAFF.

The chain recombines TRBV28 with TRBJ1-2. This CDR3 is built from 13 residues. The germline V gene encodes CDR1 MDHEN and CDR2 SYDVKM. The chain's CDR3 is CASSLYSADGYTF.

The chain joins TRBV7-6 to TRBJ2-7. Per the germline V gene, CDR1 is SGHVS and CDR2 is FNYEAQ. The CDR3 totals 14 residues. The CDR3 is CASSLGAYSYEQYF.

The V call is TRBV7-8, the J call TRBJ2-5; TCRdb returns TRBD1, unconfirmable since there is no DNA. The CDR3 consists of 15 residues. The V gene's germline CDR1 is SGHVS and CDR2 FQNEAQ. The CDR3 reads CASRETRDGRETQYF.

The chain combines TRBV12-3 or TRBV12-4 with TRBJ1-2. The CDR3 totals 13 residues. Here the CDR3 reads CASSLGPTYGYTF.

The chain links TRBV5-1 to TRBJ2-1; TCRdb's assignment of TRBD2 cannot be checked, as there is no DNA. Germline values: CDR1 SGHRS, CDR2 YFSETQ. The CDR3 is made up of 16 amino acids. The CDR3 protein is CASSLGAGLADNEQFF.

The CDR3 here is CASSLFGGETQYF. The chain uses TRBV27 and TRBJ2-5; without DNA, the TCRdb call of TRBD1 cannot be checked. The CDR3 loop spans 13 amino acids. In germline, CDR1 is MNHEY, CDR2 SMNVEV (reference sequence).

V and J are TRBV19 and TRBJ1-4; TCRdb selects TRBD1, and the lack of DNA leaves this call unchecked. Germline V lookup: CDR1 LNHDA, CDR2 SQIVND (reference sequence). This CDR3 has 15 residues. Here the CDR3 reads CASSSLEGANEKLFF. Full variable domain (remainder filled in from reference TRBV19 and TRBJ1-4): DGGITQSPKYLFRKEGQNVTLSCEQNLNHDAMYWYRQDPGQGLRLIYYSQIVNDFQKGDIAEGYSVSREKKESFPLTVTSAQKNPTAFYLCASSSLEGANEKLFFGSGTQLSVL.

J is TRBJ1-2 and V is TRBV4-3. This CDR3 comprises 14 residues. Germline V CDR1 and CDR2: LGHNA, YSLEER. This CDR3 is CASSQDFASQYYTF.